Listed below are T cell receptor beta chains from one sample, sequenced in a study of cytomegalovirus exposure and HLA in healthy donors. This table comes from immunoSEQ multiplex PCR, and its TCRdb copy is limited to in-frame clones, with some not included. The sample shows 150,000 to 200,000 clones, 79% of them seen only once. Source material: PBMCs. The receptors come from a woman between 50 and 59 years old in good health and CMV-seronegative. The CDR3 runs from the conserved cysteine through the conserved F or W. Fields, in order: CDR3 DNA, CDR3 protein, J gene, clone size, D gene, V gene. A D gene is named only where the DNA matches it firmly. Clone size is given for some rows only: seen once, a few or many times, or a class if the clone is expanded.

CDR3 DNA: TGCGCCAGCAGCCAAGACCCGGGAGGGCCAGGCTACACCTTC
CDR3 protein: CASSQDPGGPGYTF
J gene: TRBJ1-2
clone size: .
D gene: .
V gene: TRBV4-1

CDR3 DNA: TGTGCCAGCAGTGCAACAACCGGGACAGCAGGGTTGGGGGTGGGTTCACCCCTCCACTTT
CDR3 protein: CASSATTGTAGLGVGSPLHF
J gene: TRBJ1-6
clone size: .
D gene: TRBD1
V gene: TRBV6-1

CDR3 DNA: TGTGCCAGCAGCTTAGAGTTGGCAGGGCATGGCTACACCTTC
CDR3 protein: CASSLELAGHGYTF
J gene: TRBJ1-2
clone size: .
D gene: .
V gene: TRBV7-2

CDR3 DNA: TGTGCCATCAGTGAGCCCAGGAACACTGAAGCTTTCTTT
CDR3 protein: CAISEPRNTEAFF
J gene: TRBJ1-1
clone size: .
D gene: .
V gene: TRBV10-3

CDR3 DNA: TGTGCCAGCACTCAAGGAGGATCTGGGGCCAACGTCCTGACTTTC
CDR3 protein: CASTQGGSGANVLTF
J gene: TRBJ2-6
clone size: .
D gene: .
V gene: TRBV6-1

CDR3 DNA: TGCGCCAGCAGCGTGCCGGGACCAGGGGACGAGCAGTACTTC
CDR3 protein: CASSVPGPGDEQYF
J gene: TRBJ2-7
clone size: .
D gene: .
V gene: TRBV5-1

CDR3 DNA: TGCAGCGTTGGACAGGGCGGGGAACCCCTCCACTTT
CDR3 protein: CSVGQGGEPLHF
J gene: TRBJ1-6
clone size: .
D gene: TRBD1
V gene: TRBV29-1

CDR3 DNA: TGTGCCAGCAGCTTAGGCGGGACCCTCGGGGACGAGCAGTACTTC
CDR3 protein: CASSLGGTLGDEQYF
J gene: TRBJ2-7
clone size: .
D gene: .
V gene: TRBV11-2

CDR3 DNA: TGTGCCAGTAGAAGCTCTCCCTCCTACGAGCAGTACTTC
CDR3 protein: CASRSSPSYEQYF
J gene: TRBJ2-7
clone size: .
D gene: .
V gene: TRBV19

CDR3 DNA: TGTGCCAGCAGTGATCCGGGACTACCTCAAGAGACCCAGTACTTC
CDR3 protein: CASSDPGLPQETQYF
J gene: TRBJ2-5
clone size: .
D gene: TRBD2
V gene: TRBV2

CDR3 DNA: TGTGCCAGCAGTTTAGTTGTGAGCTCTGGAAACACCATATATTTT
CDR3 protein: CASSLVVSSGNTIYF
J gene: TRBJ1-3
clone size: .
D gene: .
V gene: TRBV28

CDR3 DNA: TGTGCCAGCAGCGCTACAGGGGGCACTGAAGCTTTCTTT
CDR3 protein: CASSATGGTEAFF
J gene: TRBJ1-1
clone size: few
D gene: TRBD1
V gene: TRBV9

CDR3 DNA: TGTGCCAGCAGCCAGACAGGGTCTGAAGCTTTCTTT
CDR3 protein: CASSQTGSEAFF
J gene: TRBJ1-1
clone size: .
D gene: TRBD1
V gene: TRBV14

CDR3 DNA: TGCGCCAGCAGCTTGCTAGCGAACACTGAAGCTTTCTTT
CDR3 protein: CASSLLANTEAFF
J gene: TRBJ1-1
clone size: .
D gene: .
V gene: TRBV10-2

CDR3 DNA: TGTGCCAGCAGCGGAACTAGCGTTAGCTCCTACGAGCAGTACTTC
CDR3 protein: CASSGTSVSSYEQYF
J gene: TRBJ2-7
clone size: .
D gene: TRBD2
V gene: TRBV27

CDR3 DNA: TGTGCCAGCAGTTTCCCTGGTCCCGGGACTAGCGGGAGTAGGTGTGAGCAGTACTTC
CDR3 protein: CASSFPGPGTSGSRCEQYF
J gene: TRBJ2-7
clone size: .
D gene: TRBD2
V gene: TRBV28

CDR3 DNA: TGTGCCAGCAGCTCAACGCAGGGCCGCCCCTACGAGCAGTACTTC
CDR3 protein: CASSSTQGRPYEQYF
J gene: TRBJ2-7
clone size: .
D gene: .
V gene: TRBV9

CDR3 DNA: TGTGCCAGCTCACCACCGGGACAGGGGAACTATGGCTACACCTTC
CDR3 protein: CASSPPGQGNYGYTF
J gene: TRBJ1-2
clone size: .
D gene: TRBD1
V gene: TRBV18

CDR3 DNA: TGTGCCAGCAGCCCCCTCGGTGGTTCGAATCGAGAGACCCAGTACTTC
CDR3 protein: CASSPLGGSNRETQYF
J gene: TRBJ2-5
clone size: .
D gene: .
V gene: TRBV9

CDR3 DNA: TGTGCCACCAGCAGAGGTCAAGCGGGGGGCGGGGAGACCCAGTACTTC
CDR3 protein: CATSRGQAGGGETQYF
J gene: TRBJ2-5
clone size: .
D gene: TRBD2
V gene: TRBV15

CDR3 DNA: TGTGCCAGCAGCCTTAGGGAGAGCACTGAAGCTTTCTTT
CDR3 protein: CASSLRESTEAFF
J gene: TRBJ1-1
clone size: .
D gene: .
V gene: TRBV14

CDR3 DNA: TGTGCCAGCACCTTTGACAGGGATACTGAAGCTTTCTTT
CDR3 protein: CASTFDRDTEAFF
J gene: TRBJ1-1
clone size: .
D gene: TRBD1
V gene: TRBV28

CDR3 DNA: TGTGCCAGCAGCTTAGAGCCGGGGAAAAACACTGAAGCTTTCTTT
CDR3 protein: CASSLEPGKNTEAFF
J gene: TRBJ1-1
clone size: .
D gene: .
V gene: TRBV11-2

CDR3 DNA: TGTGCCAGCAGTTTACAGGGGGCGCGTACTGAAGCTTTCTTT
CDR3 protein: CASSLQGARTEAFF
J gene: TRBJ1-1
clone size: .
D gene: TRBD1
V gene: TRBV27

CDR3 DNA: TGCGCCAGCAGCCCTGACACAGGGGGCCAGACCCAGTACTTC
CDR3 protein: CASSPDTGGQTQYF
J gene: TRBJ2-5
clone size: few
D gene: TRBD1
V gene: TRBV4-3

CDR3 DNA: TGTGCCAGCAGTTACTCGTCGGGGGGGCCTGGAAACACCATATATTTT
CDR3 protein: CASSYSSGGPGNTIYF
J gene: TRBJ1-3
clone size: .
D gene: .
V gene: TRBV6-5

CDR3 DNA: TGTGCCAGCAGCGTACGGCGGGAGGGCCAGGGGGAGCAGTTCTTC
CDR3 protein: CASSVRREGQGEQFF
J gene: TRBJ2-1
clone size: .
D gene: TRBD2
V gene: TRBV9

CDR3 DNA: TGTGCCAGCAGCCCTAGGGACAGGTTCACAGATACGCAGTATTTT
CDR3 protein: CASSPRDRFTDTQYF
J gene: TRBJ2-3
clone size: .
D gene: TRBD1
V gene: TRBV11-2

CDR3 DNA: TGTGCCAGCAGCCCCGGCATACTAGCGGGAGTCGACAATGAGCAGTTCTTC
CDR3 protein: CASSPGILAGVDNEQFF
J gene: TRBJ2-1
clone size: .
D gene: TRBD2
V gene: TRBV7-2

CDR3 DNA: TGTGCCAGTAGTCCCCTCGACAGGGCGGCAGATACGCAGTATTTT
CDR3 protein: CASSPLDRAADTQYF
J gene: TRBJ2-3
clone size: .
D gene: TRBD1
V gene: TRBV19

CDR3 DNA: TGTGCTAGTGGTTTGGGGCTAGACTCCTACGAGCAGTACTTC
CDR3 protein: CASGLGLDSYEQYF
J gene: TRBJ2-7
clone size: .
D gene: .
V gene: TRBV12-5

CDR3 DNA: TGCGCCAGCAGCCAAGCCGGACAGTCGTTGCGGGCTTTCTTT
CDR3 protein: CASSQAGQSLRAFF
J gene: TRBJ1-1
clone size: few
D gene: .
V gene: TRBV5-1

CDR3 DNA: TGTGCCAGCAGCGTAGGTGACAGACTTAGCAATCAGCCCCAGCATTTT
CDR3 protein: CASSVGDRLSNQPQHF
J gene: TRBJ1-5
clone size: .
D gene: .
V gene: TRBV9

CDR3 DNA: TGTGCCAGCAGTTCACTAGTGGGACAGGGGGCAGACGAGCAGTACTTC
CDR3 protein: CASSSLVGQGADEQYF
J gene: TRBJ2-7
clone size: .
D gene: TRBD1
V gene: TRBV6-5

CDR3 DNA: TGTGCCAGCAGTTCCGGGACAGGGCAAGAGACCCAGTACTTC
CDR3 protein: CASSSGTGQETQYF
J gene: TRBJ2-5
clone size: .
D gene: TRBD1
V gene: TRBV5-4

CDR3 DNA: TGCGCCAGCAGCTTGGTTCCGGGGTCAGATACGCAGTATTTT
CDR3 protein: CASSLVPGSDTQYF
J gene: TRBJ2-3
clone size: .
D gene: .
V gene: TRBV5-1

CDR3 DNA: TGTGCCAGCAGCCTTCACGGCGGGGGTACAAATACGCAGTATTTT
CDR3 protein: CASSLHGGGTNTQYF
J gene: TRBJ2-3
clone size: .
D gene: TRBD2
V gene: TRBV7-9

CDR3 DNA: TGTGCCAGCAGCTTAGACGGGACAGGGGCCGAGGAGACCCAGTACTTC
CDR3 protein: CASSLDGTGAEETQYF
J gene: TRBJ2-5
clone size: .
D gene: TRBD1
V gene: TRBV7-9

CDR3 DNA: TGTGCCAGCAGCTTAATTAGCGGCCAAGAGACCCAGTACTTC
CDR3 protein: CASSLISGQETQYF
J gene: TRBJ2-5
clone size: .
D gene: .
V gene: TRBV7-2

CDR3 DNA: TGTGCCAGCAGTTCCCTGGTGGGGGAGGCTGAAGCTTTCTTT
CDR3 protein: CASSSLVGEAEAFF
J gene: TRBJ1-1
clone size: .
D gene: .
V gene: TRBV6-1

CDR3 DNA: TGTGCCAGCAGTTTTCGGCAGATAGCTACTGGTGAAGCTTTCTTT
CDR3 protein: CASSFRQIATGEAFF
J gene: TRBJ1-1
clone size: once
D gene: .
V gene: TRBV27

CDR3 DNA: TGCAGTGCTAGGGAGGATGAAGCTTTCTTT
CDR3 protein: CSAREDEAFF
J gene: TRBJ1-1
clone size: .
D gene: .
V gene: TRBV20-1

CDR3 DNA: TGTGCCAGCAGCGACCTCAGGGTAAGGAACACCGGGGAGCTGTTTTTT
CDR3 protein: CASSDLRVRNTGELFF
J gene: TRBJ2-2
clone size: .
D gene: .
V gene: TRBV7-3

CDR3 DNA: TGTGCCAGCAGCCCAACCCAAGTAGAGGAGAATGAAAAACTGTTTTTT
CDR3 protein: CASSPTQVEENEKLFF
J gene: TRBJ1-4
clone size: .
D gene: .
V gene: TRBV7-9

CDR3 DNA: TGTGCCAGCAACCGGGACATATATAACTATGGCTACACCTTC
CDR3 protein: CASNRDIYNYGYTF
J gene: TRBJ1-2
clone size: .
D gene: .
V gene: TRBV11-2

CDR3 DNA: TGTGCCAGCAGCCTTCAGGATCGAAACACTGAAGCTTTCTTT
CDR3 protein: CASSLQDRNTEAFF
J gene: TRBJ1-1
clone size: few
D gene: .
V gene: TRBV5-6

CDR3 DNA: TGCGCCAGCAGCTTCGGGGGAACTGGGGCCAACGTCCTGACTTTC
CDR3 protein: CASSFGGTGANVLTF
J gene: TRBJ2-6
clone size: .
D gene: .
V gene: TRBV5-1

CDR3 DNA: TGTGCCAGCAGCTTTCGACTAGCGGGTGCAGATACGCAGTATTTT
CDR3 protein: CASSFRLAGADTQYF
J gene: TRBJ2-3
clone size: .
D gene: TRBD2
V gene: TRBV11-1

CDR3 DNA: TGTGCCAGCAAAGGCCCAGGGCACGAGCAGTACTTC
CDR3 protein: CASKGPGHEQYF
J gene: TRBJ2-7
clone size: few
D gene: .
V gene: TRBV2

CDR3 DNA: TGTGCCAGCTCAGACAGTCAGAATCAGCCCCAGCATTTT
CDR3 protein: CASSDSQNQPQHF
J gene: TRBJ1-5
clone size: .
D gene: .
V gene: TRBV18

CDR3 DNA: TGCGCCAGCAGCCCTAAATGGGACAGGGCACAGATTACGCAGTATTTT
CDR3 protein: CASSPKWDRAQITQYF
J gene: TRBJ2-3
clone size: .
D gene: TRBD1
V gene: TRBV5-1

CDR3 DNA: TGTGCCAGCAGCCCTCCCGGAGGGGGCGGCACTGAAGCTTTCTTT
CDR3 protein: CASSPPGGGGTEAFF
J gene: TRBJ1-1
clone size: .
D gene: TRBD1
V gene: TRBV5-4

CDR3 DNA: TGCGCCAGCAGCCAGACCGGGACAGCCAACACTGAAGCTTTCTTT
CDR3 protein: CASSQTGTANTEAFF
J gene: TRBJ1-1
clone size: few
D gene: TRBD1
V gene: TRBV4-1

CDR3 DNA: TGTGCCAGCAGCTCGACATTACGGAACACTGAAGCTTTCTTT
CDR3 protein: CASSSTLRNTEAFF
J gene: TRBJ1-1
clone size: .
D gene: .
V gene: TRBV28

CDR3 DNA: TGTGCCAGCAGCACTCGGGACAGGAAAAATGGCTACACCTTC
CDR3 protein: CASSTRDRKNGYTF
J gene: TRBJ1-2
clone size: .
D gene: TRBD1
V gene: TRBV7-9

CDR3 DNA: TGCGCCAGCCGAGGCGAGCCCAGGGAGCTGTTTTTT
CDR3 protein: CASRGEPRELFF
J gene: TRBJ2-2
clone size: .
D gene: .
V gene: TRBV5-1

CDR3 DNA: TGCGCCAGCAGCCTTGTAGCCGGTGGCAATCAGCCCCAGCATTTT
CDR3 protein: CASSLVAGGNQPQHF
J gene: TRBJ1-5
clone size: .
D gene: .
V gene: TRBV4-3